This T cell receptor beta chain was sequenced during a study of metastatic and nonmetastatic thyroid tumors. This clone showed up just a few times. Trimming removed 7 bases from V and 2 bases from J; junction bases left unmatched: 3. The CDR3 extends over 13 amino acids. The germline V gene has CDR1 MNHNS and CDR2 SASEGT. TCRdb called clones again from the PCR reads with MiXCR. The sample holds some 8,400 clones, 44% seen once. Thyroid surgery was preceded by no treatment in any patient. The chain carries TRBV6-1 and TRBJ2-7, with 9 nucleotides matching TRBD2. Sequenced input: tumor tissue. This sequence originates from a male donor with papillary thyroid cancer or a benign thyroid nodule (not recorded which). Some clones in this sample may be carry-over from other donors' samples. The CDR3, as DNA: TGTGCCAGCACCCTAGCGGGGACCTACGAGCAGTACTTC. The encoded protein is CASTLAGTYEQYF.